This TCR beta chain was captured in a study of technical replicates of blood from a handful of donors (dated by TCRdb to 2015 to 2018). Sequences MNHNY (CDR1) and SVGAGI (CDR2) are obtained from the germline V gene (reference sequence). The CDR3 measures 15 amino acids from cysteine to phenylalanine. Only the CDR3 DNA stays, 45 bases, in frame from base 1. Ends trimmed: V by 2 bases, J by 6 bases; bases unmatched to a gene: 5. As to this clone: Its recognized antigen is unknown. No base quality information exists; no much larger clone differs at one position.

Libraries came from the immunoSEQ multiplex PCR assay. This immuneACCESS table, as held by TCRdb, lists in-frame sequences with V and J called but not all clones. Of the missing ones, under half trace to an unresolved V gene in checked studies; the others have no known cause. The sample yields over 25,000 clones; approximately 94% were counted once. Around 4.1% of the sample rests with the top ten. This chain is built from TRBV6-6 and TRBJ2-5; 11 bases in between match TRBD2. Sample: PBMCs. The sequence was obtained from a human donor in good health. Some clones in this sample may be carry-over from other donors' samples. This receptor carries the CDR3 CASSYPGLAAKTQYF. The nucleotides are TGTGCCAGCAGTTACCCGGGACTAGCGGCCAAGACCCAGTACTTC.